The rows below give T cell receptor beta chains drawn from one sample of a study of PD-1 blockade in classical Hodgkin lymphoma. TCRdb's table, derived via immunoSEQ multiplex PCR, lists solely in-frame clones and lacks some. The data contain over 35,000 clones, about 79% of them seen just once; the ten biggest clones take up approximately 11%. The sequencing here drew on peripheral blood mononuclear cells (PBMCs), taken at baseline. The receptor set was obtained from a human donor with classical Hodgkin lymphoma. The CDR3 runs from the conserved cysteine through the conserved F or W.

V	J	CDR3
TRBV27	TRBJ1-2	CASRSDRGTYTF
TRBV5-6	TRBJ2-5	CASSVLAGEETQYF
TRBV5-6	TRBJ1-5	CASSLEEYSNQPQHF
TRBV6-5	TRBJ2-1	CASSRASPHEQFF
TRBV7-3	TRBJ2-1	CASSLYRTSGYNEQFF
TRBV7-2	TRBJ2-3	CASSRRLAGAPGDTQYF
TRBV7-9	TRBJ2-6	CASSVPGQNSGANVLTF
TRBV5-1	TRBJ2-3	CASSFSGAGTDTQYF
TRBV6-4	TRBJ2-1	CASSGLAGGDEQFF
TRBV5-5	TRBJ2-4	CASSLKDRLAKNIQYF
TRBV5-1	TRBJ2-5	CASSLWGAGVVIETQYF
TRBV28	TRBJ2-7	CASSLSGRSSYEQYF
TRBV7-2	TRBJ2-3	CASSIPRTAADTQYF
TRBV27	TRBJ2-3	CASSSPGLAGTDTQYF
TRBV7-2	TRBJ2-1	CASSGELSGDNEQFF
TRBV9	TRBJ1-4	CASSVGPTAEKLFF
TRBV7-2	TRBJ1-2	CASTEVGVYGYGYTF
TRBV6-5	TRBJ2-7	CASKLGGQGYYEQYF
TRBV10-3	TRBJ1-5	CAASRTGGNQPQHF
TRBV18	TRBJ2-3	CASSPGAHTDTQYF
TRBV29-1	TRBJ1-1	CSVELRAVNTEAFF
TRBV6-5	TRBJ2-3	CASRTQGGSDTQYF
TRBV4-3	TRBJ2-7	CASSQEFLAAYEQYF
TRBV4-1	TRBJ1-5	CASSDGPNQPQHF
TRBV6-6	TRBJ2-7	CASGGAGGRPEQYF
TRBV18	TRBJ1-1	CASSPTDRDTEAFF
TRBV6-5	TRBJ2-7	CASSYGPGATYEQYF
TRBV19	TRBJ2-3	CASSFKDGTGTTSDTQYF
TRBV6-5	TRBJ2-1	CASSYSPYNEQFF
TRBV5-5	TRBJ2-7	CASSIGEGYFSYEQYF
TRBV27	TRBJ1-2	CASSPGINYGYTF
TRBV5-5	TRBJ2-7	CASSFFSVKCEQYF
TRBV5-4	TRBJ2-5	CASSSTVGAQETQYF
TRBV4-3	TRBJ1-4	CASSQPKFKLATNEKLFF
TRBV2	TRBJ1-6	CASSVEASWSPLHF
TRBV28	TRBJ2-7	CASSPLTGQGSYEQYF
TRBV11-2	TRBJ2-1	CASSTLSGKVNEQFF
TRBV19	TRBJ1-1	CASTRTAATEAFF
TRBV5-1	TRBJ1-5	CASRWDSDQPQHF
TRBV5-6	TRBJ1-4	CASSPRGGGRLWGEKLFF
TRBV7-2	TRBJ2-7	CASSRRTSGRTTEQYF
TRBV7-2	TRBJ2-7	CASSLVASTYEQYF
TRBV28	TRBJ1-4	CASRHRTGYNEKLFF
TRBV6-5	TRBJ2-1	CASSYSRNEQFF
TRBV30	TRBJ2-1	CAWSVLRTNRGSSYNEQFF
TRBV30	TRBJ2-6	CAWSPLDSGANVLTF
TRBV5-1	TRBJ2-1	CASSLVGLSYNEQFF
TRBV5-1	TRBJ1-1	CASSLLSKNTEAFF
TRBV9	TRBJ2-1	CASSRMLRDSNNEQFF
TRBV4-3	TRBJ2-1	CASSPWEGWVYNEQFF
TRBV6-1	TRBJ1-5	CASMAQAPQHF
TRBV15	TRBJ2-7	CATSRDLQEGREQYF
TRBV9	TRBJ2-7	CASSEGPGRDYEQYF
TRBV10-3	TRBJ2-1	CAISGTSGYNEQFF
TRBV11-2	TRBJ2-1	CASSPTTSGGKNEQFF
TRBV25-1	TRBJ2-1	CASSESGTSGLGFEQFF
TRBV10-1	TRBJ2-2	CASSERKPLYTGELFF